The 13 T cell receptor beta chains below were found in one sample sequenced in a study of T cell repertoires in ileal Crohn's disease. Assay used: immunoSEQ multiplex PCR; TCRdb lists only in-frame clones, some missing. Of approximately 13,000 clones listed, 70% are singletons. The sequencing input was ileal tissue. The receptors were gathered from an adult with Crohn's disease.

The chain carries TRBV27 and TRBJ1-5, with unresolved D. The CDR3 runs to 14 residues. Per germline, CDR1 MNHEY and CDR2 SMNVEV (reference sequence). Trimming took off 6 bases at V and 2 bases at J, with 11 bases between the two ends. In DNA, the CDR3 is TGTGCCAGCAGGGATTTCCTGGGCAATCAGCCCCAGCATTTT. This translates into CASRDFLGNQPQHF.

This clone was found once. This chain joins TRBV18 and TRBJ2-2, with TRBD1 matching 7 bases. Germline lookup yields CDR1 KGHSH and CDR2 LQKENI. V was clipped by 2 bases and J by 2 bases; unmatched bases: 2. The length of the CDR3 is 15 residues. CDR3 DNA sequence: TGTGCCAGCTCACCAACAGGGGTTAACACCGGGGAGCTGTTTTTT. It is translated as CASSPTGVNTGELFF.

This chain connects TRBV18 to TRBJ1-5; D ambiguous. The V end lost 3 bases, the J end lost 5 bases, and 14 bases lay between the germline ends. Germline CDR1 and CDR2: KGHSH and LQKENI. The CDR3 extends over 15 amino acids. CDR3 DNA: TGTGCCAGCTCACCGGTTTCGGGATGGGATCAGCCCCAGCATTTT. The encoded protein is CASSPVSGWDQPQHF.

The chain combines TRBV2 with TRBJ1-2; D unresolved. CDR3 length: 13 amino acids. Germline lookup yields CDR1 SNHLY and CDR2 FYNNEI. V was clipped by 3 bases and J by 4 bases, with 9 bases between them. In DNA form, the CDR3 reads TGTGCCAGCAGTGAGCCGAAGTTCTATGGCTACACCTTC. It encodes CASSEPKFYGYTF.

The chain links TRBV7-9 to TRBJ1-4; D possibly corresponds to TRBD1 (6 bases). CDR1 and CDR2 from the germline V gene are SEHNR and FQNEAQ (reference sequence). Trimming removed 4 bases at V and 1 base at J, with 7 bases between. CDR3 length: 14 amino acids. CDR3 sequence (DNA): TGTGCCAGCAGCTACAGGGAAACTAATGAAAAACTGTTTTTT. This encodes CASSYRETNEKLFF. Supplemented by reference TRBV7-9 and TRBJ1-4, the full variable domain reads DTGVSQNPRHKITKRGQNVTFRCDPISEHNRLYWYRQTLGQGPEFLTYFQNEAQLEKSRLLSDRFSAERPKGSFSTLEIQRTEQGDSAMYLCASSYRETNEKLFFGSGTQLSVL.

This chain uses TRBV29-1 with TRBJ2-3, with 11 positions matching TRBD1. Trimming removed 2 bases from V and 4 bases from J; junction bases left unmatched: 5. Per germline, CDR1 SQVTM and CDR2 ANQGSEA. This CDR3 has 15 amino acids. CDR3 nucleotide sequence: TGCAGCGTTGAATTGGGGACAGGGGGAGCAGATACGCAGTATTTT. Translation gives CSVELGTGGADTQYF.

This chain connects TRBV27 to TRBJ1-5, with 8 nucleotides matching TRBD1. This CDR3 region has 14 residues. The germline gives CDR1 MNHEY, CDR2 SMNVEV (reference sequence). V trimming: 4 bases; J trimming: 5 bases; junction bases outside the gene matches: 4. The CDR3 reads CASSYGQGDQPQHF. The CDR3, as DNA: TGTGCCAGCAGTTATGGACAGGGTGATCAGCCCCAGCATTTT.

This clone was seen a few times. V is TRBV25-1 and J is TRBJ1-5; 10 bases line up with TRBD1. The length of the CDR3 is 16 residues. Trimming cost V 5 bases and J 6 bases; bases outside gene matches: 10. Per germline, CDR1 MGHDK and CDR2 SYGVNS. CDR3 amino acids: CASSPTGTGVSQPQHF. The CDR3 region has the DNA TGTGCCAGCAGTCCTACAGGGACAGGGGTATCTCAGCCCCAGCATTTT.

The chain combines TRBV7-3 with TRBJ1-3; D unclear. The CDR3 loop spans 13 amino acids. V was trimmed by 5 bases and J by 7 bases, leaving 12 bases between them. Germline V gives CDR1 SGHTA, CDR2 FQGTGA. DNA for the CDR3: TGTGCCAGCAGCGACGCCCCGGGCAACACCATATATTTT. Its translation: CASSDAPGNTIYF.

The genes are TRBV11-2 and TRBJ2-6, with 7 positions matching TRBD1. V lost 4 bases, J lost 0 bases, and 9 bases stayed unmatched. The CDR3 is made up of 18 amino acids. The germline CDR1 and CDR2 sequences are SGHAT and FQNNGV. The DNA of the CDR3 is TGTGCCAGCAGCTCCCTAACGTGGACAGGCTCTGGGGCCAACGTCCTGACTTTC. It yields the protein CASSSLTWTGSGANVLTF.

This clone ranks as large. The genes are TRBV5-1 and TRBJ2-3; 10 bases fit TRBD2. The trim removed 3 bases at V and 1 base at J, leaving 2 bases unmatched. Germline assignment: CDR1 SGHRS and CDR2 YFSETQ. The CDR3 is 15 amino acids. CDR3 sequence reads: CASSWGTSGTDTQYF. As DNA, the CDR3 is TGCGCCAGCAGCTGGGGGACTAGCGGCACAGATACGCAGTATTTT.

The rearrangement links TRBV5-6 to TRBJ1-2, with 7 bases aligning to TRBD1. The V gene's germline CDR1 is SGHDT and CDR2 YYEEEE. This CDR3 contains 14 residues. Trimming at V came to 4 bases and at J to 5 bases, leaving 8 bases not matched to a gene. For the CDR3, the DNA is TGTGCCAGCAGCCCTGGGGACAGAGAGTATGGCTACACCTTC. Its translation is CASSPGDREYGYTF. Supplemented by reference TRBV5-6 and TRBJ1-2, the full variable domain reads DAGVTQSPTHLIKTRGQQVTLRCSPKSGHDTVSWYQQALGQGPQFIFQYYEEEERQRGNFPDRFSGHQFPNYSSELNVNALLLGDSALYLCASSPGDREYGYTFGSGTRLTVV.

In its sample, this clone was seen a few times. The genes are TRBV10-1 and TRBJ1-1, with D uncertain. The germline V gene encodes CDR1 WNHNN and CDR2 SYGVQD (reference sequence). The ends were cut back, 8 bases at V and 1 base at J, with 11 bases in the middle. CDR3 size: 13 residues. CDR3 loop: CASSSAGNTEAFF. The CDR3 DNA reads as TGCGCCAGCTCGTCAGCGGGGAACACTGAAGCTTTCTTT.